The present T cell receptor beta chain was sequenced within a study of CD8 T cells in ankylosing spondylitis. This CDR3 has 13 residues. The germline V and J ends were trimmed by 7 bases and 6 bases, with 17 bases remaining between them. Germline V gene data show CDR1 as DFQATT and CDR2 as SNEGSKA (reference sequence). This clonotype was picked up a small number of times. TCRdb used MiXCR to reprocess the 5' RACE reads, holding one entry per CDR3 protein. The sample records approximately 240,000 distinct CDR3 sequences, 24% being singletons. The receptor was isolated from a male donor with ankylosing spondylitis or in good health (not recorded which). The genes are TRBV20-1 and TRBJ2-3, with D perhaps matching TRBD2 (6 bases). The sequenced sample was blood, either unsorted or a sorted T cell fraction (not recorded which). The CDR3 protein is CSGGTPPADTQYF. The CDR3 DNA follows: TGCAGTGGGGGGACTCCCCCGGCCGATACGCAGTATTTT.